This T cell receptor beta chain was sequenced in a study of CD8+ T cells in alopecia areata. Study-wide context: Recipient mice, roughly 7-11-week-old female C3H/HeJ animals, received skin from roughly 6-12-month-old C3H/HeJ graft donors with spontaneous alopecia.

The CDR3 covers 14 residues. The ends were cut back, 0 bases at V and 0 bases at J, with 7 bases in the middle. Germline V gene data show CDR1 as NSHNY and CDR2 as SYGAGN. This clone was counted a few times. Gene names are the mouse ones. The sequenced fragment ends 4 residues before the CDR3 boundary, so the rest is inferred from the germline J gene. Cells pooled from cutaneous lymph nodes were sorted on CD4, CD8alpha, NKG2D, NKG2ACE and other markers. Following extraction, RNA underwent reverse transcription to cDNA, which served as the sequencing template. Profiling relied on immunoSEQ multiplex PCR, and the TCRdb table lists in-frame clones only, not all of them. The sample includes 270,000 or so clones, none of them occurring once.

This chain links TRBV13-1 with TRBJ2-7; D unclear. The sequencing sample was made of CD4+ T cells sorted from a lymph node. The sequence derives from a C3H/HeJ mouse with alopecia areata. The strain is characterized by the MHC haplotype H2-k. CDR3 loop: CASSDEVSSYEQYF. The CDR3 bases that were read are TGTGCCAGCAGTGATGAGGTGAGCTCCTAT.